These 5 T cell receptor beta chains were sequenced from one sample in a study of sequential checkpoint blockade in melanoma. The sample's treatment: randomized to nivolumab then ipilimumab (arm A) or the reverse (arm B). Sequencing used immunoSEQ multiplex PCR; TCRdb keeps in-frame clones, though not all of them. The sample lists some 3,000 clones, roughly 21% occurring once. The sequences come from tumor tissue (inferred from file names), collected from a patient given nivolumab and ipilimumab in sequence. The receptors derive from a human donor with melanoma.

The chain employs TRBV29-1 and TRBJ2-3; 9 nucleotides match TRBD1. The length of the CDR3 is 14 residues. Germline assignment: CDR1 SQVTM and CDR2 ANQGSEA. J gave up 2 bases and V 7 bases, and 7 bases lay outside the gene matches. CDR3 amino acids: CSDRQGGYTDTQYF. CDR3 nucleotides: TGCAGCGACCGACAGGGGGGATACACAGATACGCAGTATTTT.

This clone has more than one count but fewer than ten. This rearrangement joins TRBV6-8 to TRBJ1-1; TRBD1 is a possible D gene (5 bases). The CDR3 consists of 14 residues. Trimming took off 7 bases at V and 3 bases at J, with 15 bases between the two ends. The germline gives CDR1 MNHGY, CDR2 SAAAGT. The CDR3 here is CASITRRGDTEAFF. CDR3 bases: TGTGCCAGCATAACCCGACGGGGGGACACTGAAGCTTTCTTT.

Ten or more counts support this clone. CDR3 sequence (DNA): TGTGCCAGCAGCGTGGATGGCGTTAATTCACCCCTCCACTTT. This codes for CASSVDGVNSPLHF. V gene TRBV11-3 combines with J gene TRBJ1-6; no firm D call. The ends were cut back, 5 bases at V and 6 bases at J, with 11 bases in the middle. This CDR3 contains 14 residues. Germline V gene lookup returns CDR1 SGHNT and CDR2 YENEEA.

This clone counts as medium-sized. The chain combines TRBV11-3 with TRBJ1-1; 9 nucleotides match TRBD1. Germline trimming cut 6 bases from V and 0 bases from J; bases unmatched to any gene: 5. The CDR3 has 15 amino acids. Per germline, CDR1 SGHNT and CDR2 YENEEA. The CDR3 region is CASSETGGMNTEAFF. CDR3 DNA sequence: TGTGCCAGCAGTGAGACAGGGGGGATGAACACTGAAGCTTTCTTT.

This clone is judged medium-sized. The V and J genes are TRBV11-3 and TRBJ1-3; possibly TRBD1 for D (5 bases). Trimming removed 3 bases from V and 1 base from J, with 7 bases in between. CDR1 is SGHNT, CDR2 YENEEA, per germline. The CDR3 covers 14 residues. The CDR3 DNA sequence: TGTGCCAGCAGCTTGGGGGGATCTGGAAACACCATATATTTT. Protein sequence: CASSLGGSGNTIYF.